The 18 T cell receptor beta chains below were found in one sample sequenced in a study of cytomegalovirus exposure and HLA in healthy donors. 13 Jbeta primers and 60 Vbeta primers were used for the PCR. Libraries were prepared by immunoSEQ multiplex PCR; TCRdb keeps only in-frame clonotypes and omits some of them. The sample table includes about 170,000 clones. What was sequenced was PBMCs. These receptors were taken from a woman aged 18-29 years in good health and CMV-seropositive.

The J gene is TRBJ1-2, the V gene TRBV5-4; TRBD1 matches at 9 bases. Germline assignment: CDR1 SGHNT and CDR2 YYREEE (reference sequence). The trim removed 3 bases at V and 8 bases at J, leaving 5 bases unmatched. CDR3 length: 13 amino acids. The CDR3 is CASSSYRGHGYTF. CDR3 DNA: TGTGCCAGCAGCTCCTACAGGGGGCACGGCTACACCTTC.

The rearrangement joins TRBV5-1 to TRBJ1-1, with D possibly being TRBD1 (6 bases). V was cut by 4 bases and J by 3 bases, with 10 bases left in between. Germline CDR1 reads SGHRS; CDR2 reads YFSETQ. The CDR3 runs to 13 residues. The CDR3 coding sequence is TGCGCCAGCAGCCCAAGGACAGACACTGAAGCTTTCTTT. It is translated as CASSPRTDTEAFF. Filled out from reference TRBV5-1 and TRBJ1-1, the complete variable domain reads KAGVTQTPRYLIKTRGQQVTLSCSPISGHRSVSWYQQTPGQGLQFLFEYFSETQRNKGNFPGRFSGRQFSNSRSEMNVSTLELGDSALYLCASSPRTDTEAFFGQGTRLTVV.

V usage is TRBV5-1 and J usage is TRBJ2-5; D may be TRBD2 (6 bases). The CDR3 is 17 amino acids. V dropped 1 base and J dropped 4 bases, with 20 bases sitting between them. Germline CDR1 is SGHRS and CDR2 is YFSETQ. The CDR3, as DNA: TGCGCCAGCAGCTTGCGATGGGGGGAAGGACGGGTAGAGACCCAGTACTTC. Residues: CASSLRWGEGRVETQYF.

In the case of this clone: One end of the junction is discordant with germline, which a read error may explain. This chain links TRBV9 with TRBJ2-3; 7 positions agree with TRBD1. Per the germline V gene, CDR1 is SGDLS and CDR2 is YYNGEE. The CDR3 is made up of 16 amino acids. CDR3 loop: CASGVGSGRGIDTQYF. The CDR3 nucleotides read TGTGCCAGCGGCGTAGGGTCAGGCAGGGGGATAGATACGCAGTATTTT.

The V gene is TRBV30, the J gene TRBJ2-7; 7 nucleotides align to TRBD1. J was trimmed by 0 bases and V by 1 base; bases with no gene match: 9. The CDR3 covers 16 residues. The germline CDR1 and CDR2 sequences are GTSNPN and SVGIG (reference sequence). CDR3 sequence reads: CAWSGRWWDSSYEQYF. In DNA form, the CDR3 reads TGTGCCTGGAGTGGTCGCTGGTGGGACAGCTCCTACGAGCAGTACTTC.

The V and J genes are TRBV30 and TRBJ2-2, with 9 bases lining up with TRBD1. The CDR3 consists of 13 residues. Per germline, CDR1 GTSNPN and CDR2 SVGIG (reference sequence). Unmatched junction bases numbered 5, after V lost 7 bases and J lost 5 bases. CDR3 sequence reads: CAFRDRVTGELFF. The DNA for the CDR3 is TGTGCCTTCAGGGACAGGGTGACCGGGGAGCTGTTTTTT.

V usage is TRBV2 and J usage is TRBJ2-7; 10 bases are a match to TRBD1. This CDR3 contains 15 residues. Germline V gene lookup returns CDR1 SNHLY and CDR2 FYNNEI. Losses at the gene ends were 6 bases for V and 2 bases for J; bases not matched to a gene: 7. The CDR3: CASSVTGTGAYEQYF. CDR3 nucleotides: TGTGCCAGCAGCGTCACCGGGACAGGGGCCTACGAGCAGTACTTC.

In regard to this clone: This sample includes further DNA sequences coding for the same CDR3. This chain connects TRBV7-9 to TRBJ1-4; possible D gene TRBD1, 6 bases. The germline V gene encodes CDR1 SEHNR and CDR2 FQNEAQ (reference sequence). The CDR3 is made up of 14 amino acids. Trimming stripped 5 bases from V and 5 bases from J, with 12 bases between. CDR3 bases: TGTGCCAGCAGCCTCCGGACAGCAAATGAAAAACTGTTTTTT. Translation gives CASSLRTANEKLFF.

The rearrangement links TRBV6-5 to TRBJ1-4, with 11 bases that match TRBD1. Germline V gene lookup returns CDR1 MNHEY and CDR2 SVGAGI. CDR3 length equals 14 residues. Trimming removed 4 bases from V and 6 bases from J; junction bases left unmatched: 1. The CDR3 is CASSLDRGHEKLFF. The CDR3 DNA is TGTGCCAGCAGTTTGGACAGGGGGCATGAAAAACTGTTTTTT.

This chain connects TRBV7-8 to TRBJ2-5; 14 bases fit TRBD2. Germline lookup yields CDR1 SGHVS and CDR2 FQNEAQ. The junction had 10 bases not matched to a gene; V was cut back by 0 bases and J by 4 bases. CDR3 size: 19 residues. The CDR3 nucleotides are TGTGCCAGCAGCTTAGCGAAAAGGACTAGCGGGAGGATAGGAGAGACCCAGTACTTC. It is translated as CASSLAKRTSGRIGETQYF.

J is TRBJ1-2 and V is TRBV6-5; tentatively, D is TRBD1 (6 bases). The ends were cut back, 6 bases at V and 8 bases at J, with 19 bases in the middle. CDR1 is MNHEY and CDR2 is SVGAGI in the germline V gene. There are 14 residues in the CDR3. The DNA for the CDR3 is TGTGCCAGCAGACTACCCGGACAGTCGGGGGGCTACACCTTC. This sequence encodes CASRLPGQSGGYTF.

Remarks on this clone: The germline gene is not matched at one end of the junction; a read error may be the cause. Other DNA sequences in the sample encode the same CDR3. The chain recombines TRBV13 with TRBJ1-4; D might be TRBD1 (5 bases). Germline V lookup: CDR1 PRHDT, CDR2 FYEKMQ (reference sequence). The CDR3 extends over 17 amino acids. The CDR3: CASSSAPGLSTNEKLFF. The CDR3 nucleotides read TGCGCCAGCAGCTCCGCCCCGGGACTTTCAACTAATGAAAAACTGTTTTTT.

The V gene is TRBV19, the J gene TRBJ2-1; D unresolved. Germline V gene lookup returns CDR1 LNHDA and CDR2 SQIVND (reference sequence). The germline V and J ends were trimmed by 3 bases and 0 bases, with 9 bases remaining between them. This CDR3 contains 15 residues. For the CDR3, the DNA is TGTGCCAGTAGTATTCTCGCGGACTCCTACAATGAGCAGTTCTTC. It yields the protein CASSILADSYNEQFF.

The rearrangement links TRBV7-2 to TRBJ2-7; TRBD2 matches 10 bases. The germline V gene has CDR1 SGHTA and CDR2 FQGNSA. V shed 5 bases, J shed 3 bases, and the junction held 7 bases outside the gene matches. The CDR3 has 15 amino acids. CDR3 DNA sequence: TGTGCCAGCAGCCCACTCGGACTAGCGGTCTACGAGCAGTACTTC. Amino acids: CASSPLGLAVYEQYF.

The chain combines TRBV5-1 with TRBJ1-4, with TRBD1 identical over 10 bases. Germline loops: CDR1 SGHRS, CDR2 YFSETQ. This CDR3 contains 16 residues. Unmatched junction bases numbered 10, after V lost 3 bases and J lost 8 bases. CDR3 in amino acids: CASSSRQGAIGEKLFF. The CDR3 DNA sequence: TGCGCCAGCAGCTCACGACAGGGGGCAATAGGAGAAAAACTGTTTTTT.

The rearrangement uses TRBV29-1 and TRBJ1-4; D uncertain. The CDR3 has 14 residues. CDR1 is SQVTM, CDR2 ANQGSEA, per germline. Trimming removed 0 bases at V and 4 bases at J, with 9 bases between. The CDR3 DNA is TGCAGCGTTGAAGAAGGAGAGGGTAATGAAAAACTGTTTTTT. Protein sequence: CSVEEGEGNEKLFF.

The rearrangement joins TRBV19 to TRBJ1-5, with D perhaps TRBD1 (5 bases). CDR3 length: 15 amino acids. Germline CDR1 and CDR2: LNHDA and SQIVND (reference sequence). With 6 bases removed from V and 2 bases from J, the gap between germline ends came to 14 bases. The CDR3 nucleotides are TGTGCCAGTAGGCCGTGGAGGGGTGGCAATCAGCCCCAGCATTTT. It yields the protein CASRPWRGGNQPQHF.

This chain joins TRBV10-3 and TRBJ1-2; 10 bases line up with TRBD1. Germline V gene lookup returns CDR1 ENHRY and CDR2 SYGVKD. The CDR3 has 14 amino acids. Germline trimming cut 7 bases from V and 5 bases from J; bases unmatched to any gene: 7. CDR3 in amino acids: CAITAGTGEYGYTF. CDR3 coding DNA: TGTGCCATCACCGCCGGGACAGGGGAATATGGCTACACCTTC.